A selection of T cell receptor beta chains follows, all from one sample in a study of blood T cell repertoires in COVID-19. Data came from immunoSEQ multiplex PCR; TCRdb stores just in-frame clones and leaves some out. Of roughly 80,000 clones detected, about 85% appear once; the ten largest clones hold approximately 9.1%. Sequencing used peripheral blood. The receptors stem from a human donor in a cohort sampled during active COVID-19. CDR3s include the opening cysteine and the closing phenylalanine or tryptophan. Each record gives: D gene, V gene, J gene, clone size, CDR3 protein, CDR3 DNA. A D gene is named only where the DNA matches it firmly. A row's size may be missing; if present it is once, few, many or a size class.

-,TRBV19,TRBJ1-5,few,CASRTALAQPQHF,TGTGCCAGTCGGACAGCGCTCGCTCAGCCCCAGCATTTT
TRBD1,TRBV19,TRBJ2-7,-,CASSSVTGGRLEQYF,TGTGCCAGTAGTTCCGTGACAGGGGGCCGCCTGGAGCAGTACTTC
-,TRBV5-1,TRBJ1-2,-,CASSMGGNYGYTF,TGCGCCAGCAGCATGGGGGGCAACTATGGCTACACCTTC
TRBD1,TRBV10-3,TRBJ2-5,-,CAIKGDRGQETQYF,TGTGCCATCAAGGGGGACAGGGGACAAGAGACCCAGTACTTC
TRBD2,TRBV7-3,TRBJ2-3,once,CASSLRAGGPNDNADTQYF,TGTGCCAGCAGCTTAAGAGCGGGAGGGCCAAACGACAACGCAGATACGCAGTATTTT
-,TRBV2,TRBJ2-2,few,CASNRWGGANTGELFF,TGTGCCAGCAATCGGTGGGGCGGAGCTAACACCGGGGAGCTGTTTTTT
-,TRBV13,TRBJ1-1,-,CASTPGGNTEAFF,TGTGCCAGCACGCCGGGGGGGAACACTGAAGCTTTCTTT
TRBD1,TRBV5-4,TRBJ1-2,few,CASSLGQGPGYTF,TGTGCCAGCAGCTTGGGACAGGGTCCTGGCTACACCTTC
TRBD1,TRBV6-5,TRBJ1-1,few,CASSRDRGAEAFF,TGTGCCAGCTCAAGGGACAGGGGGGCTGAAGCTTTCTTT
TRBD1,TRBV19,TRBJ1-2,-,CASSIPGGNGYTF,TGTGCCAGTAGTATACCAGGGGGCAATGGCTACACCTTC
-,TRBV5-1,TRBJ2-2,-,CASSLDRTNVELFF,TGCGCCAGCAGCTTGGACAGGACCAACGTGGAGCTGTTTTTT
TRBD2,TRBV5-1,TRBJ2-7,-,CASKSLAGAEEQYF,TGCGCCAGCAAATCACTAGCGGGAGCAGAAGAGCAGTACTTC
TRBD2,TRBV7-8,TRBJ2-2,-,CASSPREVANTGELFF,TGTGCCAGCAGCCCCCGGGAGGTCGCGAACACCGGGGAGCTGTTTTTT
-,TRBV28,TRBJ1-1,-,CASSLEQGLRAFF,TGTGCCAGCAGTCTAGAACAGGGTCTGAGAGCTTTCTTT
TRBD1,TRBV30,TRBJ2-5,-,CAWSEGQVPQETQYF,TGTGCCTGGAGTGAGGGACAGGTGCCCCAAGAGACCCAGTACTTC
-,TRBV7-3,TRBJ2-2,-,CASSLGHGWDTGELFF,TGTGCCAGCAGCTTAGGGCACGGATGGGACACCGGGGAGCTGTTTTTT
TRBD2,TRBV6-6,TRBJ2-7,-,CASSTLAVYEQYF,TGTGCCAGCAGCACTCTAGCGGTCTACGAGCAGTACTTC